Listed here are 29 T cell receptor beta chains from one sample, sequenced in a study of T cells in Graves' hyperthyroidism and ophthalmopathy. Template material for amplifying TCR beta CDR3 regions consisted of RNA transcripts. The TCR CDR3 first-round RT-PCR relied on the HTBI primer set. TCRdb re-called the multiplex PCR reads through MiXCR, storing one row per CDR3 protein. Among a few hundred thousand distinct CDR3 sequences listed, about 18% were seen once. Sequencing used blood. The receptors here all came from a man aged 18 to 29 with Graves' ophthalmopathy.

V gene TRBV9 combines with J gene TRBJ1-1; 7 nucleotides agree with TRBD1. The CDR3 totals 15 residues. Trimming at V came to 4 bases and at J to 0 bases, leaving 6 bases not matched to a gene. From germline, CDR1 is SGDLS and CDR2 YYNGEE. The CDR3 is CASSPGGTLNTEAFF. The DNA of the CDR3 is TGTGCCAGCAGCCCAGGGGGGACATTGAACACTGAAGCTTTCTTT. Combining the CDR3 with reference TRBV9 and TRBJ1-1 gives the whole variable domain DSGVTQTPKHLITATGQRVTLRCSPRSGDLSVYWYQQSLDQGLQFLIQYYNGEERAKGNILERFSAQQFPDLHSELNLSSLELGDSALYFCASSPGGTLNTEAFFGQGTRLTVV.

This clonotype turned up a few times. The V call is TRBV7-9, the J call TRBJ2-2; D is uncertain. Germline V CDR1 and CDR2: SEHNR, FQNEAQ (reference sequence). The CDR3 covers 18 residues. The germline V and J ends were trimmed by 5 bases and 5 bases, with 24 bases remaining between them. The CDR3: CASSTVYVGQEDTGELFF. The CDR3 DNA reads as TGTGCCAGCAGCACCGTCTATGTGGGCCAGGAAGATACCGGGGAGCTGTTTTTT. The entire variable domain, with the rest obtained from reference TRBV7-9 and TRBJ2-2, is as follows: DTGVSQNPRHKITKRGQNVTFRCDPISEHNRLYWYRQTLGQGPEFLTYFQNEAQLEKSRLLSDRFSAERPKGSFSTLEIQRTEQGDSAMYLCASSTVYVGQEDTGELFFGEGSRLTVL.

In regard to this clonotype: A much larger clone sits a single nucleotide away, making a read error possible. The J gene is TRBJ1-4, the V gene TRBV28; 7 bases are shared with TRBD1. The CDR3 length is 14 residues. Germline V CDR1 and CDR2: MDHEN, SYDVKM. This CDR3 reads CASSKQGRDEELFF. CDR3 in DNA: TGTGCCAGCAGTAAACAGGGGCGGGATGAAGAACTGTTTTTT.

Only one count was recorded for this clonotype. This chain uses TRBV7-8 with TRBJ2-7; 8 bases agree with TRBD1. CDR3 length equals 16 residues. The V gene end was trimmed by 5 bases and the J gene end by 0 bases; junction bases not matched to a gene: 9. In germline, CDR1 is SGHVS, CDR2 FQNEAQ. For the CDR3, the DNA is TGTGCCAGCAGCCAACATTGGACAGGGACCTCCTACGAGCAGTACTTC. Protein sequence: CASSQHWTGTSYEQYF.

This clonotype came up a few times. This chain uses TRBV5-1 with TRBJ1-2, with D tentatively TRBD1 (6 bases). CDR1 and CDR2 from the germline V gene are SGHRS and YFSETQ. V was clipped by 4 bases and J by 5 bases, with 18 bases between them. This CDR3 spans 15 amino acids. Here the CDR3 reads CASSTMGGGGYGYTF. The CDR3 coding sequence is TGCGCCAGCAGCACCATGGGGGGGGGCGGATATGGCTACACCTTC.

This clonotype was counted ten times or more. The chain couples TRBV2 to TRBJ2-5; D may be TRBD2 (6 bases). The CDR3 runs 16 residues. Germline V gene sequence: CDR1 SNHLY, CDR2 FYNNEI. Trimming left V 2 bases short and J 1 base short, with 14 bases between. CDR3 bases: TGTGCCAGCAGTGAAATTGGTCGGGGAGGCCAAGAGACCCAGTACTTC. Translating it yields CASSEIGRGGQETQYF.

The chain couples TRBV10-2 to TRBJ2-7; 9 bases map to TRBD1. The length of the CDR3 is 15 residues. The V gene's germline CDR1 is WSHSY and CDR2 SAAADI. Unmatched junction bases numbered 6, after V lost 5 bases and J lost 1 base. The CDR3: CASSPGQGRSYEQYF. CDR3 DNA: TGCGCCAGCAGTCCAGGACAGGGGAGGTCCTACGAGCAGTACTTC.

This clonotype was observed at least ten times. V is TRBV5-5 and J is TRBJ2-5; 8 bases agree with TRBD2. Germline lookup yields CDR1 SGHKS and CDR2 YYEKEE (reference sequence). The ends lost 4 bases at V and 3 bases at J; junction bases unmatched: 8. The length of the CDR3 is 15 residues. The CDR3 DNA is TGTGCCAGCAGCGAAGGACTACTAGCGGAAGAGACCCAGTACTTC. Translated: CASSEGLLAEETQYF.

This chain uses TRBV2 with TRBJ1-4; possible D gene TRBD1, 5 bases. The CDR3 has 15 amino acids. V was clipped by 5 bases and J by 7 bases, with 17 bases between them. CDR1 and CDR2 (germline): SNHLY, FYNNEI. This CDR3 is CASSSLGGGSEKLFF. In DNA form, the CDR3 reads TGTGCCAGCAGTTCCCTTGGTGGGGGGAGTGAAAAACTGTTTTTT.

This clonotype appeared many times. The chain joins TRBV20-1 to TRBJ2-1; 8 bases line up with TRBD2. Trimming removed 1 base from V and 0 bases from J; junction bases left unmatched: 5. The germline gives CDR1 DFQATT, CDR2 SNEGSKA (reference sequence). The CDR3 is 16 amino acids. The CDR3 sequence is CSARGSGASSYNEQFF. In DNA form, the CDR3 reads TGCAGTGCTAGAGGTAGCGGGGCGAGCTCCTACAATGAGCAGTTCTTC.

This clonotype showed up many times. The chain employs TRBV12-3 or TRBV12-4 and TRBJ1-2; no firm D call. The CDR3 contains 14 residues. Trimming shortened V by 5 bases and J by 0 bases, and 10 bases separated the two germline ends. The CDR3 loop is CASSTAGANYGYTF. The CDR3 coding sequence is TGTGCCAGCAGTACCGCCGGAGCTAACTATGGCTACACCTTC.

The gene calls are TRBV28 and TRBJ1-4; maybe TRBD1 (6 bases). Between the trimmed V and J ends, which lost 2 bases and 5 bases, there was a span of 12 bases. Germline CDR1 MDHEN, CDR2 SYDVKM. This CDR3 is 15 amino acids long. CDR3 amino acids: CASSLPGGVNEKLFF. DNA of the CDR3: TGTGCCAGCAGTTTACCCGGGGGCGTCAATGAAAAACTGTTTTTT.

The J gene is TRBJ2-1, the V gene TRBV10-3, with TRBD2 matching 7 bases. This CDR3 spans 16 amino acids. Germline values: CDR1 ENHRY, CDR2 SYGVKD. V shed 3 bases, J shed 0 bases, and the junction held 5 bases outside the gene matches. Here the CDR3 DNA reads TGTGCCATCAGTGACAGGCGGGGGAGCTCCTACAATGAGCAGTTCTTC. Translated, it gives CAISDRRGSSYNEQFF.

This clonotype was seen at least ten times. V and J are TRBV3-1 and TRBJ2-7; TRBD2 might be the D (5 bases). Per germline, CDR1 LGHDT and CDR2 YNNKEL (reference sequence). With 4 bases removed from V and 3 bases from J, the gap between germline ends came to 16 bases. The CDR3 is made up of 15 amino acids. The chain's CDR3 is CASSPGPGKYYEQYF. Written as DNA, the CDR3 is TGTGCCAGCAGCCCTGGGCCGGGAAAATACTACGAGCAGTACTTC.

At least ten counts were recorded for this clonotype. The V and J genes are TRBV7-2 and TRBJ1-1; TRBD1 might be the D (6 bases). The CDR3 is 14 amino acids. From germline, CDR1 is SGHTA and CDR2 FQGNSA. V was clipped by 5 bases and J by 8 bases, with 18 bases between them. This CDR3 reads CASSQPGHGLEAFF. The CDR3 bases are TGTGCCAGCAGCCAGCCGGGACACGGATTGGAAGCTTTCTTT.

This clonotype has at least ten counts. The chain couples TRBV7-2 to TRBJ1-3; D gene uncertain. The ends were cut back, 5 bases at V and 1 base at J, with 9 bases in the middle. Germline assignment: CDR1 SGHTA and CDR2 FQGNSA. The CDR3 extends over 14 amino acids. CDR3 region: CASSPRRSGNTIYF. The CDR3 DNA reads TGTGCCAGCAGCCCCCGACGGTCTGGAAACACCATATATTTT.

For the CDR3, the DNA is TGTGCCAGCGAAAAAACCGGGGAGCTGTTTTTT. Translation gives CASEKTGELFF. The rearrangement links TRBV6-2 or TRBV6-3 to TRBJ2-2, with D unclear. CDR3 length equals 11 residues. Germline V lookup: CDR1 MNHEY, CDR2 SVGEGT. With 8 bases removed from V and 5 bases from J, the gap between germline ends came to 6 bases.

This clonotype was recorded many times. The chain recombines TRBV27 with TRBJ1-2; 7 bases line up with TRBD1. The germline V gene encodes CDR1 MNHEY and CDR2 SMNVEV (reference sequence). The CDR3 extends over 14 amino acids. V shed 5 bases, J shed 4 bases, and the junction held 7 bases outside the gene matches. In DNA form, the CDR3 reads TGTGCCAGCAGTCCCTGGACAGGCCTCTATGGCTACACCTTC. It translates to CASSPWTGLYGYTF.

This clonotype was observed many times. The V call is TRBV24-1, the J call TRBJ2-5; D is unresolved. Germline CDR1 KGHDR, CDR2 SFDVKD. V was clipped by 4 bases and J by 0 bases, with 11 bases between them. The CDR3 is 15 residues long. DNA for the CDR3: TGTGCCACCAGTGAGGCGCACGAGTACCAAGAGACCCAGTACTTC. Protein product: CATSEAHEYQETQYF.

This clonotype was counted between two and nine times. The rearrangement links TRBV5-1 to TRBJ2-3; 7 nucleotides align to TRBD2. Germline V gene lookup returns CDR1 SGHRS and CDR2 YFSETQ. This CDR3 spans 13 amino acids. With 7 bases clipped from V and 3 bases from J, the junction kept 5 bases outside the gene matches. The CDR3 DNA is TGCGCCAGCGGGAGGGGTGAAACAGATACGCAGTATTTT. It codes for CASGRGETDTQYF.

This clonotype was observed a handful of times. The CDR3 DNA is TGCGCCAGCAGCATACAGGATAGCTCCTATAATTCACCCCTCCACTTT. Protein: CASSIQDSSYNSPLHF. The rearrangement links TRBV5-1 to TRBJ1-6, with a possible D match to TRBD1 (5 bases). The CDR3 totals 16 residues. The germline V and J ends were trimmed by 4 bases and 0 bases, with 11 bases remaining between them. Germline-derived CDR1 and CDR2 are SGHRS and YFSETQ.

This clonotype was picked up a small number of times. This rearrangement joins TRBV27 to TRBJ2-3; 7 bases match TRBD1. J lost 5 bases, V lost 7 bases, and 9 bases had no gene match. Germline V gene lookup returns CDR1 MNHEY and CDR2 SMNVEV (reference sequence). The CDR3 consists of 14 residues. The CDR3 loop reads CASKGQSRGDTQYF. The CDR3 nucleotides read TGTGCCAGCAAGGGACAGTCAAGGGGAGATACGCAGTATTTT.

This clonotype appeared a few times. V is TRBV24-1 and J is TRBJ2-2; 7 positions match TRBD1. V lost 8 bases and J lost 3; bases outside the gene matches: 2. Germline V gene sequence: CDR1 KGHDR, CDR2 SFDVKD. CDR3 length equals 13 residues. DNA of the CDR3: TGTGCCACCAACAGGGGTTACACCGGGGAGCTGTTTTTT. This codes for CATNRGYTGELFF.

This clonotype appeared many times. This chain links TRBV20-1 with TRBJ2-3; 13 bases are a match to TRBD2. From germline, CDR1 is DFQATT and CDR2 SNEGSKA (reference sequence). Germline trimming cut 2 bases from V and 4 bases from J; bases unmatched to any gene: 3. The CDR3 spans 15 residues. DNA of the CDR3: TGCAGTGCTAGAAGACTAGCGGGGGGTTCAGATACGCAGTATTTT. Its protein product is CSARRLAGGSDTQYF.

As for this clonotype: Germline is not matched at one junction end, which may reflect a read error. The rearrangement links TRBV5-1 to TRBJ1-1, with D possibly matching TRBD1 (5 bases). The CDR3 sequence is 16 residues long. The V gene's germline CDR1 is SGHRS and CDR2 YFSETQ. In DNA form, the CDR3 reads TGCGCCGGCAGCTTTCGGCTTGGCAGGGCTTCCACTGAAGCTTTCTTT. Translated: CAGSFRLGRASTEAFF.

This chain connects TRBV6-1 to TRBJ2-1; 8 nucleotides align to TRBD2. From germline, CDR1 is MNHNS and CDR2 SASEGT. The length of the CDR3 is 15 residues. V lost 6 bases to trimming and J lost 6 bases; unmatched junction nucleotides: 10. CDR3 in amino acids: CASSPVSGVGNEQFF. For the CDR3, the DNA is TGTGCCAGCAGCCCAGTTAGCGGGGTTGGCAATGAGCAGTTCTTC.

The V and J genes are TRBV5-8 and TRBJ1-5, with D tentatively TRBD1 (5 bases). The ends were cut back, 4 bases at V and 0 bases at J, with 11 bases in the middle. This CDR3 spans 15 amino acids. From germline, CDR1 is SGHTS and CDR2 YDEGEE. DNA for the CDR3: TGTGCCAGCAGCCCTGGGACGAGTAGCAATCAGCCCCAGCATTTT. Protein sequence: CASSPGTSSNQPQHF.

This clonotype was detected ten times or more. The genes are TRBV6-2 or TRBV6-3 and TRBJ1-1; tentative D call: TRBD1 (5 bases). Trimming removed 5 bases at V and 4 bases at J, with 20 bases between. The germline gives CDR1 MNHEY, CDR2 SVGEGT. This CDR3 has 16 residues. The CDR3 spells CASSHSPRGGTTEAFF. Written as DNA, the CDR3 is TGTGCCAGCAGTCATTCACCCCGGGGGGGGACCACTGAAGCTTTCTTT.

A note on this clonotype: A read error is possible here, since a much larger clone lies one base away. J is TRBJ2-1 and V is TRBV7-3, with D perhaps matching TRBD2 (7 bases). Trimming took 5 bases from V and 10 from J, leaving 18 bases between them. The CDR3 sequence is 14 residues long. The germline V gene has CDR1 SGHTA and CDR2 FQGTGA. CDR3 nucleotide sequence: TGTGCCAGCAGCCCCGGAGGGGGGGTGGCCGAGCAGTTCTTC. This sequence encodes CASSPGGGVAEQFF.